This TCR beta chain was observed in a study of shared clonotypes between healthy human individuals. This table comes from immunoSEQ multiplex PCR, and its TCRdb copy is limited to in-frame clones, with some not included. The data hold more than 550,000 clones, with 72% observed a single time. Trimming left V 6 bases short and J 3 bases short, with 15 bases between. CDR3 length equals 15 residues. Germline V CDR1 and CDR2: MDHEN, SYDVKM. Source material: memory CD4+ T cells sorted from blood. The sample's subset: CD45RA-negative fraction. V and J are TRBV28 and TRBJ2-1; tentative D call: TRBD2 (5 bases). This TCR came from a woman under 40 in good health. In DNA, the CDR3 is TGTGCCAGCAGCAGGACTGGAGTGTTCTACAATGAGCAGTTCTTC. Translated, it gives CASSRTGVFYNEQFF.